This T cell receptor (beta chain) was recovered during a study of regulatory T cells in long-lasting Graves disease (dated by TCRdb to about 2021). For the wider study: Patients with newly diagnosed Graves' disease had been on antithyroid drugs for under 3 months. Persistent Graves' disease patients were compared with newly diagnosed Graves' disease patients by peripheral blood TCR sequencing and RNA sequencing. The study was registered as a clinical trial and conducted in China. A total of some 33 samples were covered by TCR sequencing, comprising about 13 persistent and around 20 newly diagnosed Graves' disease patients.

CDR1 and CDR2 are drawn from the germline V gene: ENHRY, SYGVKD. Spanning cysteine to phenylalanine, the CDR3 consists of 16 amino acids. The kept DNA is CDR3 alone, 48 bases in frame from the first base. On the study overall, not on this receptor specifically: TRBV28, TRBJ1-2 and TRBJ2-5 were preferentially used in persistent disease, while TRBV20-1 and TRBJ2-1 were favored in newly diagnosed disease. Compared with newly diagnosed patients, persistent Graves' disease patients had lower TCR Shannon entropy and fewer highly expanded clones, which suggests clonal expansion. Only the TCR beta chain was sequenced and analyzed. More public clonotypes were shared among persistent patients (2,741) than among newly diagnosed patients (more than 950). The study examined only peripheral blood because the primary lesion, thyroid tissue, could not be accessed. The authors acknowledged the small sample size as a limitation that may reduce accuracy.

Remarks on this clonotype: This clone's antigen is unknown. A much larger clone differs by one base, so this may be a read error.

Library creation used multiplex PCR. For sequencing, an Illumina HiSeq 4000 was employed. CDR3 regions were amplified by Arm-PCR with iRepertoire HTBI primers to construct TCR beta libraries. Before sequencing, the PCR products underwent gel purification. The original pipeline was this. A total of 62 TRBV and 14 TRBJ segments were identified across samples and were used for gene usage analysis of CDR3 amino acid clonotypes. COPE and FqMerger were used to merge the filtered high-quality paired reads into contigs. BLAST was used to align contigs to IMGT TRBV, TRBD and TRBJ reference genes, and CDR3 was defined according to IMGT. Clonotypes above 0.1% frequency were classified as highly expanded clones. Shannon entropy served as the measure of repertoire diversity, while the Gini coefficient captured V-J evenness. A clonotype was considered public if more than one individual shared it. The public reads were reanalyzed by TCRdb: fastp trimming at Q25, MiXCR alignment, in-frame beta chains only. Each entry is one CDR3 protein sequence, shown with its most common DNA and genes. Clone size and V and J calls follow TCRdb, not the original study. The sample yields roughly 440,000 distinct CDR3 sequences; 16% were counted once. Of the sample, 20% to 25% falls within the top ten clones.

Interpreted using the paper, the time point label stands for: newly diagnosed GD, antithyroid drugs for less than 3 months. For both TCR sequencing and RNA sequencing, RNA was extracted from PBMCs in TRIzol. Graves' disease was diagnosed according to American Thyroid Association guidelines. Patients were recruited from an endocrinology department in Xi'an, China. Each patient gave roughly 10 milliliters of peripheral blood, collected in an EDTA anticoagulant tube. PBMCs were isolated by Ficoll Paque Plus density gradient separation without further T cell sorting. RNA quality was checked with an Agilent 2100 Bioanalyzer and agarose gel, and concentration with a NanoDrop 2000. This sample was shared with a second study, whose subject was T cells in Graves' hyperthyroidism and ophthalmopathy. Per that second paper: A patient counted as having stable Graves' hyperthyroidism if no progression to ophthalmopathy occurred over 18 months of follow-up. Hyperthyroidism patients were newly diagnosed, had a disease duration of under 2 months, and were aged 18 to 65 years. Any patient with an uncontrolled infection, another autoimmune disease, pregnancy or lactation was excluded. Diagnoses were based on clinical symptoms, serum thyroxine and TRAb, thyroid ultrasound and orbital computed tomography. The first round of RT-PCR for the TCR CDR3 was performed with the HTBI primer set and the Qiagen OneStep RT-PCR kit. Most expanded thyroid clonotypes (frequency above 0.001) were also detected in blood, a finding suggesting that blood repertoires may reflect thyroid immune responses. A 13 V-J signature model separated ophthalmopathy from stable hyperthyroidism, with nearly 90% sensitivity and 81.08% specificity in cross-validation and 80%/75% in testing. During validation, the model predicted progression to ophthalmopathy a median of roughly six months ahead of onset, with roughly 65% sensitivity and 72.22% specificity. TCR V-J signatures able to tell the groups apart were searched for in a discovery cohort of 90 to 100 patients, of whom roughly 42 had Graves' ophthalmopathy and under 65 had stable Graves' hyperthyroidism. Prospective prediction of ophthalmopathy was tested in an independent validation cohort of 18 to 20 hyperthyroidism patients and roughly 16 patients who later progressed to ophthalmopathy. The 95 to 100 discovery patients were randomly divided into training and test sets at a 7:3 ratio. In about 6 Graves' hyperthyroidism patients, the study also compared T-cell repertoires from thyroid tissue with T-cell repertoires from blood. Following sampling, methimazole starting at 30 mg daily was given to hyperthyroidism patients, and high-dose intravenous methylprednisolone was given to ophthalmopathy patients. The libraries were constructed in a second round of multiplex PCR and then size-selected and purified. Paired-end sequencing of the libraries was performed with 100 bp reads on an Illumina HiSeq2000. Raw data were processed with SOAPnuke, discarding reads with adapters, uncalled bases, mean Phred below 15, or no exact constant-primer or identifier match. COPE v1.2.5 was used to merge the high-quality paired reads, and each unique nucleotide sequence was defined as a clonotype. MiTCR v1.1 was used to align clonotypes to the IMGT TRBV, TRBD and TRBJ reference segments. The analysis was restricted to V-J combinations with a frequency above 0.0001, which together covered roughly 99% of the repertoires. A TCS score was defined as the ratio between F50 (clonal expansion) and ExV (chaos), using BLOSUM62-based TCRdist between CDR3 peptides within each V-J. Welch's t-statistics and random forest reduced 450 to 600 V-J features to about 12, which were used in a naive Bayes classifier (R e1071). No statistical method was used to set the sample size in advance, and investigators knew the group allocation. TCR Vbeta CDR3 sequencing of some 140 peripheral blood samples (approximately 44 ophthalmopathy, 70 to 85 hyperthyroidism and roughly 17 progressor patients) is reported in the paper.

Sequences were derived from peripheral blood mononuclear cells (PBMCs), sampled at new diagnosis, from a patient treated with antithyroid drugs. The sequence was obtained from a woman aged 18-30 years with Graves disease. Donor details come from another sample of the same person, matched by shared clones. The sequence joins TRBV10-3 to TRBJ2-1, with TRBD2 as a weak D call on 5 bases. CDR3 loop: CASSYYRGFPHNEQFF. At the DNA level, the sequence is TGTGCCAGCAGTTACTATCGGGGATTCCCCCACAATGAGCAGTTCTTC.